This T cell receptor (beta chain) originates from a study of blood T cell repertoires in COVID-19. Study at large: The analysed material was cDNA or gDNA that came from T cells, B-cell-depleted T cells, or PBMCs.

TCRdb's copy holds only in-frame clones and misses some; the assay was immunoSEQ multiplex PCR. The data show about 120,000 clones, around 90% seen once. After removal of 1 base from V and 7 bases from J, the junction contained 9 bases not matched to a gene. The CDR3 covers 17 residues. Germline CDR1 SGHAT, CDR2 FQNNGV. Seattle cases were enrolled at active infection and followed longitudinally. V gene TRBV11-2 combines with J gene TRBJ2-2; 10 bases are shared with TRBD2. The sequencing input was peripheral blood. This receptor was taken from a man aged 55 to 70 with COVID-19, enrolled during active disease. DNA for the CDR3: TGTGCCAGCAGCTTAGTGAGCGGGACTAGCGTCAACGGGGAGCTGTTTTTT. This codes for CASSLVSGTSVNGELFF.